These 2 T cell receptor beta chains were sequenced from one sample in a study of OX40 agonist ivuxolimab in advanced cancers. Using immunoSEQ multiplex PCR, the repertoire was profiled, and TCRdb retains in-frame clones only, with some absent. Of tens of thousands of clones listed, under 85% were seen once; the top ten hold 15% to 20%. The source material was CD4+ or CD8+ T cells sorted from blood, sampled in a trial of the OX40 agonist ivuxolimab. All receptors derive from an adult with an advanced solid tumor such as melanoma, head and neck, liver or kidney cancer.

Only a few counts were recorded for this clone. This rearrangement joins TRBV9 to TRBJ2-7; D unclear. Germline CDR1 reads SGDLS; CDR2 reads YYNGEE. The CDR3 spans 12 residues. Trimming stripped 4 bases from V and 0 bases from J, with 5 bases between. CDR3 sequence reads: CASSSYSYEQYF. The CDR3, as DNA: TGTGCCAGCAGCTCATACTCCTACGAGCAGTACTTC.

V gene TRBV5-1 combines with J gene TRBJ2-2; 10 bases are a match to TRBD1. V trimming: 2 bases; J trimming: 5 bases; junction bases outside the gene matches: 3. Germline CDR1 reads SGHRS; CDR2 reads YFSETQ. The CDR3 runs to 15 residues. The CDR3 DNA is TGCGCCAGCAGCTTACCGGGACAGGGGACCGGGGAGCTGTTTTTT. Translated: CASSLPGQGTGELFF.